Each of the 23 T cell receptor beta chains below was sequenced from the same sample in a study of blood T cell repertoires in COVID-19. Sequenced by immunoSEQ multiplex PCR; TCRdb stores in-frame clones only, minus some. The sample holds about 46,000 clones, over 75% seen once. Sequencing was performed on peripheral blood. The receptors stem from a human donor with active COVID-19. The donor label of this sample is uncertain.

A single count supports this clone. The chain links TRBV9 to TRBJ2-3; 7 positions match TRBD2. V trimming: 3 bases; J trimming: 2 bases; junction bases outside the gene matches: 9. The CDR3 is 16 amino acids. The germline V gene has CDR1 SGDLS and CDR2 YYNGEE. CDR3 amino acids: CASSERPGLNTDTQYF. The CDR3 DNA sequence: TGTGCCAGCAGCGAGAGACCGGGACTAAACACAGATACGCAGTATTTT.

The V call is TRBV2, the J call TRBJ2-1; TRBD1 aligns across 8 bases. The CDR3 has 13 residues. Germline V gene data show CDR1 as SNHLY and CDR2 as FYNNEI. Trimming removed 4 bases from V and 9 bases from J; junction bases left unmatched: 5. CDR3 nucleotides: TGTGCCAGCAGTGTGAACAGGGGGACTGAGCAGTTCTTC. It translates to CASSVNRGTEQFF.

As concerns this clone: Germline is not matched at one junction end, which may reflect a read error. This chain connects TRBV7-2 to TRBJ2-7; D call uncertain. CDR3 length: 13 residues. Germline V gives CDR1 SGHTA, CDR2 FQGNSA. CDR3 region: CASSLDSRYGQYF. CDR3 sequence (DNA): TGTGCCAGCAGCTTAGACTCCCGGTACGGGCAGTACTTC. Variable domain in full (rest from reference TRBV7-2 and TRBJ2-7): GAGVSQSPSNKVTEKGKDVELRCDPISGHTALYWYRQSLGQGLEFLIYFQGNSAPDKSGLPSDRFSAERTGGSVSTLTIQRTQQEDSAVYLCASSLDSRYGQYFGPGTRLTVT.

The CDR3 bases are TGTGCCAGCAGCGTCACAGGGGGCTCCTACAATGAGCAGTTCTTC. This encodes CASSVTGGSYNEQFF. This chain connects TRBV7-6 to TRBJ2-1; 8 bases are a match to TRBD1. Trimming removed 5 bases from V and 0 bases from J; junction bases left unmatched: 3. This CDR3 spans 15 amino acids. CDR1 and CDR2 (germline): SGHVS, FNYEAQ.

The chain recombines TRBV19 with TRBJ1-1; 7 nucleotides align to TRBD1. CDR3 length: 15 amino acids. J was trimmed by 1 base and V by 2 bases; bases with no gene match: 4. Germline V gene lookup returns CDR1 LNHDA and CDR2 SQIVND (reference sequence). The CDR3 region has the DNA TGTGCCAGTAGTATATGGGGACAGACGAACACTGAAGCTTTCTTT. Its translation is CASSIWGQTNTEAFF.

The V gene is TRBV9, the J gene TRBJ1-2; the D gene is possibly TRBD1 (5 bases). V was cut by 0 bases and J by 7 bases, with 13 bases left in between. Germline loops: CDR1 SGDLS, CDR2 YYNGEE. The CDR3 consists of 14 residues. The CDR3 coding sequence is TGTGCCAGCAGCGTAGTGCCAACAGGAGTTGGCTACACCTTC. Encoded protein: CASSVVPTGVGYTF.

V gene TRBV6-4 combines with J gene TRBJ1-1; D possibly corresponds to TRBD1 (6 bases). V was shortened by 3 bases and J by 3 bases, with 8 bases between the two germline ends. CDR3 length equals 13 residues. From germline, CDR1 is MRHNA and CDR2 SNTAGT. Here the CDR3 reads CASSEGGHTEAFF. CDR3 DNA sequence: TGTGCCAGCAGTGAGGGGGGGCACACTGAAGCTTTCTTT.

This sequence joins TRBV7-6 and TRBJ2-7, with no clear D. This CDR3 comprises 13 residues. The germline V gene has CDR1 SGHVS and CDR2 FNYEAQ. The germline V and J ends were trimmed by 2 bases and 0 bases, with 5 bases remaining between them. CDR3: CASSLSTSYEQYF. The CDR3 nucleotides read TGTGCCAGCAGCTTAAGCACCTCCTACGAGCAGTACTTC.

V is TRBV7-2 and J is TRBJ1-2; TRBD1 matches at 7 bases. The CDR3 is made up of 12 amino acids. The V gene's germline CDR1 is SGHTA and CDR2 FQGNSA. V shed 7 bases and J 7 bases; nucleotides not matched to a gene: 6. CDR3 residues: CASTNDRVGYTF. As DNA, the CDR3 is TGTGCCAGCACGAATGACAGGGTTGGCTACACCTTC.

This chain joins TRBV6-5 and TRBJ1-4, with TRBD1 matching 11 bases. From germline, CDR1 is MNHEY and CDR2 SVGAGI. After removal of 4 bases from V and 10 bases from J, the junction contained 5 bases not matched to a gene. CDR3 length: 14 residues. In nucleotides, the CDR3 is TGTGCCAGCAGTTCCGGGACAGGGGGGGTAAAACTGTTTTTT. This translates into CASSSGTGGVKLFF.

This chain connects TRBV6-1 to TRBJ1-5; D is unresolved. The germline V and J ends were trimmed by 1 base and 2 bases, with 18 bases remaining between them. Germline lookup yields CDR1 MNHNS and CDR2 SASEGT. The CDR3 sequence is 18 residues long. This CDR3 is CASSEEVPIVNGNQPQHF. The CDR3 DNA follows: TGTGCCAGCAGTGAAGAAGTGCCTATAGTAAATGGCAATCAGCCCCAGCATTTT.

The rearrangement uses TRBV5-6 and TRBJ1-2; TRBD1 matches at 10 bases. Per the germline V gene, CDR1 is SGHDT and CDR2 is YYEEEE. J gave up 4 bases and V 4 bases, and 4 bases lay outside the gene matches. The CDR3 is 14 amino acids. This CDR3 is CASSPGQGPYGYTF. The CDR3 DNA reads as TGTGCCAGCAGCCCGGGACAGGGGCCCTATGGCTACACCTTC.

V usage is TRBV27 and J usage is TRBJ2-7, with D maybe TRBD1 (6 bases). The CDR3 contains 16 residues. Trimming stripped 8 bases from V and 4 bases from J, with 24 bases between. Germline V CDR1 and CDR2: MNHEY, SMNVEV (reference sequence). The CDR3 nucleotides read TGTGCCAGCGGGAGATCGACAGGCCTGGCTGTGTACGAGCAGTACTTC. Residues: CASGRSTGLAVYEQYF.

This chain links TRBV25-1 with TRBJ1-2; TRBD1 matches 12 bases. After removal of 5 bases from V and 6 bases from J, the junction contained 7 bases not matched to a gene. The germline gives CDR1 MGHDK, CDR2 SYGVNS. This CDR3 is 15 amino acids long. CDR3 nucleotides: TGTGCCAGCAGTTACCGGGACAGGGGGCTTAATGGCTACACCTTC. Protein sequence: CASSYRDRGLNGYTF.

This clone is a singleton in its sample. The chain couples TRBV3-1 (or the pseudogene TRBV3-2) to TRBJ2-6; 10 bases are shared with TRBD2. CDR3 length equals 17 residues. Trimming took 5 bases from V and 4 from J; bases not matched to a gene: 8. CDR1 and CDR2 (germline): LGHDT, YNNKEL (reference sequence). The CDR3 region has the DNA TGTGCCAGCAGCACCCTAGCGGGAGTATCCGGGGCCAACGTCCTGACTTTC. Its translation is CASSTLAGVSGANVLTF.

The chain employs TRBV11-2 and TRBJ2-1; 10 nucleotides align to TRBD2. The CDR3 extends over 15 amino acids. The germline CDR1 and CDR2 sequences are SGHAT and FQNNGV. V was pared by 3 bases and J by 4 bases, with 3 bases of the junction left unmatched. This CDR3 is CASSLGLASYNEQFF. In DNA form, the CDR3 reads TGTGCCAGCAGCTTGGGACTAGCGAGTTACAATGAGCAGTTCTTC.

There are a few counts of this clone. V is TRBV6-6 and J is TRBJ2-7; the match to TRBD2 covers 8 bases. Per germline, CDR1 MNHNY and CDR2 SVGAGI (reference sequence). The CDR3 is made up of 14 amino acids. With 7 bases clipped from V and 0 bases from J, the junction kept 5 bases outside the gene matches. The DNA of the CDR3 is TGTGCCAGCACGGGAGGGAAGAGCTCCTACGAGCAGTACTTC. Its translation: CASTGGKSSYEQYF.

CDR3 sequence: CASSSTSAQETQYF. CDR3 nucleotides: TGCGCCAGCAGCTCGACTAGCGCCCAAGAGACCCAGTACTTC. J is TRBJ2-5 and V is TRBV5-1; 8 positions agree with TRBD2. Germline V gene lookup returns CDR1 SGHRS and CDR2 YFSETQ. The CDR3 is 14 amino acids. After removal of 3 bases from V and 1 base from J, the junction contained 2 bases not matched to a gene.

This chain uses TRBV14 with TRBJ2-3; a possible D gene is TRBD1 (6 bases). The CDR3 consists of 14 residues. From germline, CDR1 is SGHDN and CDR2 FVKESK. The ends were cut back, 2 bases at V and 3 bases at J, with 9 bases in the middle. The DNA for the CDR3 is TGTGCCAGCAGCCAAACCACAGGGACAGATACGCAGTATTTT. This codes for CASSQTTGTDTQYF.

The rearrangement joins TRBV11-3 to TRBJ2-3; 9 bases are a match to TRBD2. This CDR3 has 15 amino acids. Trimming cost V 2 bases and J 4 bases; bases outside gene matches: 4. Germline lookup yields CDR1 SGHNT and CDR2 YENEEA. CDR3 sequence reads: CASSLLAGTPDTQYF. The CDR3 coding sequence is TGTGCCAGCAGCTTACTAGCGGGAACCCCAGATACGCAGTATTTT.

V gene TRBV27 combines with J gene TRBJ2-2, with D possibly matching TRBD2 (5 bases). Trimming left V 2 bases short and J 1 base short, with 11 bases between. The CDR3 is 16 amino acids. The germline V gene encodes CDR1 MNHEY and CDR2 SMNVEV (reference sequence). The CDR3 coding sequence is TGTGCCAGCAGTTTAACGGGATGGGGGAACACCGGGGAGCTGTTTTTT. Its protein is CASSLTGWGNTGELFF.

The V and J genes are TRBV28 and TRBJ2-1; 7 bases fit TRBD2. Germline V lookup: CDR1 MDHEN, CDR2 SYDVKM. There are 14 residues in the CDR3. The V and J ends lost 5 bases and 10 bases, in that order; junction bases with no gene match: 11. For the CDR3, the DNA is TGTGCCAGCAGTGTGCTAGCGGAGTTCTTCGAGCAGTTCTTC. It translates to CASSVLAEFFEQFF.

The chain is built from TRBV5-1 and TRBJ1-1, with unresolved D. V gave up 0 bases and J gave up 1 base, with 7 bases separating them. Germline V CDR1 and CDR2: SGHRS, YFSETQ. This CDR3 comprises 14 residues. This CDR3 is CASSLDGRNTEAFF. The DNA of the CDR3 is TGCGCCAGCAGCTTGGATGGGAGGAACACTGAAGCTTTCTTT.